These 24 T cell receptor beta chains originate from one sample sequenced in a study of T cells expressing NK-cell markers. No DNA is given; TCRdb re-called the 5' RACE reads and lists each CDR3 protein once. Its table records about 170,000 distinct CDR3 sequences. The specimen was blood T cells: a sorted CD56 or NKG2C T cell subset, CD4+ or CD8+ T cells, or bulk PBMC T cells (not recorded which). These TCRs come from a man aged 18 to 70 in good health.

This chain links TRBV27 with TRBJ1-5; the TCRdb call, TRBD1, lacks DNA for checking. This CDR3 has 17 amino acids. Germline CDR1 is MNHEY and CDR2 is SMNVEV (reference sequence). CDR3 residues: CASSLVGDRGVNQPQHF.

The chain is built from TRBV19 and TRBJ2-1; with no DNA, the TCRdb D assignment of TRBD2 cannot be verified. CDR3 length: 13 residues. The germline V gene has CDR1 LNHDA and CDR2 SQIVND (reference sequence). This chain's CDR3 is CAASGGYYNEQFF.

The rearrangement links TRBV27 to TRBJ2-1; the TRBD1 assignment by TCRdb is unverifiable without DNA. This CDR3 contains 12 residues. The germline CDR1 and CDR2 sequences are MNHEY and SMNVEV (reference sequence). The chain's CDR3 is CASSLPGGEQFF.

The chain links TRBV29-1 to TRBJ2-1. Germline values: CDR1 SQVTM, CDR2 ANQGSEA. The CDR3 runs 14 residues. CDR3 region: CSVEGRGSYNEQFF.

This chain uses TRBV28 with TRBJ2-1; no DNA is available, so the TRBD2 call from TCRdb remains unchecked. The CDR3 runs to 12 residues. The V gene's germline CDR1 is MDHEN and CDR2 SYDVKM. CDR3 sequence reads: CASSQLGYEQFF.

This chain links TRBV7-2 with TRBJ2-5; TCRdb reports TRBD2, a call that lacks DNA to check it against. The CDR3 loop spans 14 amino acids. Per the germline V gene, CDR1 is SGHTA and CDR2 is FQGNSA. Here the CDR3 reads CASTQLAGLETQYF.

The chain employs TRBV20-1 and TRBJ2-3; the TRBD1 assignment by TCRdb is unverifiable without DNA. Germline CDR1 reads DFQATT; CDR2 reads SNEGSKA (reference sequence). The CDR3 totals 17 residues. CDR3 sequence: CSARERDGGFLADTQYF.

This sequence joins TRBV6-6 and TRBJ2-2. CDR1 and CDR2 from the germline V gene are MNHNY and SVGAGI (reference sequence). This CDR3 contains 11 residues. The CDR3 sequence is CASTVAGELFF.

The rearrangement links TRBV2 to TRBJ1-2; TCRdb picks TRBD1, but there is no DNA to check that call. The CDR3 contains 14 residues. CDR1 and CDR2 from the germline V gene are SNHLY and FYNNEI. The CDR3 loop reads CASSEQRQGYGYTF. The full variable domain, in which reference TRBV2 and TRBJ1-2 provide the parts outside the CDR3, is EPEVTQTPSHQVTQMGQEVILRCVPISNHLYFYWYRQILGQKVEFLVSFYNNEISEKSEIFDDQFSVERPDGSNFTLKIRSTKLEDSAMYFCASSEQRQGYGYTFGSGTRLTVV.

The chain joins TRBV20-1 to TRBJ2-3; checking the TCRdb D call of TRBD1 is not possible without DNA. In germline, CDR1 is DFQATT, CDR2 SNEGSKA (reference sequence). CDR3 length: 15 amino acids. The CDR3 loop is CSARGLRGMSDTQYF.

The V and J genes are TRBV12-3 or TRBV12-4 and TRBJ2-5; TCRdb calls TRBD1, which cannot be checked without DNA. The CDR3 has 13 residues. CDR3 sequence: CASSGAIYETQYF.

The chain couples TRBV7-8 to TRBJ2-5; TCRdb reports TRBD1, a call that lacks DNA to check it against. The length of the CDR3 is 15 residues. CDR1 and CDR2 (germline): SGHVS, FQNEAQ. The CDR3 spells CASSPGPVYQETQYF.

This chain connects TRBV12-3 or TRBV12-4 to TRBJ1-4; TCRdb names TRBD1, which stays unverified in the absence of DNA. The CDR3 has 17 amino acids. CDR3 residues: CASSYGLVRGPVEKLFF.

The chain recombines TRBV9 with TRBJ2-2; TCRdb lists TRBD1, though no DNA is available to test this call. CDR1 and CDR2 from the germline V gene are SGDLS and YYNGEE. This CDR3 comprises 18 residues. The CDR3 loop is CASSPWTGQGAGTGELFF. Looking up the rest from reference TRBV9 and TRBJ2-2 gives the full variable domain: DSGVTQTPKHLITATGQRVTLRCSPRSGDLSVYWYQQSLDQGLQFLIQYYNGEERAKGNILERFSAQQFPDLHSELNLSSLELGDSALYFCASSPWTGQGAGTGELFFGEGSRLTVL.

V is TRBV9 and J is TRBJ2-3; the D call of TRBD2 rests on TCRdb alone, since no DNA is present to check it. This CDR3 spans 15 amino acids. CDR1 is SGDLS, CDR2 YYNGEE, per germline. The CDR3 protein is CASSVGVADTDTQYF.

The rearrangement joins TRBV7-2 to TRBJ2-1; TCRdb's D gene call, TRBD1, goes unchecked for lack of DNA. This CDR3 comprises 15 residues. Germline lookup yields CDR1 SGHTA and CDR2 FQGNSA. Here the CDR3 reads CASSSPFSGFNEQFF.

V usage is TRBV4-1 and J usage is TRBJ2-3. Per the germline V gene, CDR1 is MGHRA and CDR2 is YSYEKL. The CDR3 has 15 residues. The CDR3 loop is CATRTTLIHTDTQYF.

This rearrangement joins TRBV19 to TRBJ1-5. The CDR3 is 14 residues long. Germline CDR1 LNHDA, CDR2 SQIVND (reference sequence). CDR3 sequence reads: CASSPDGDVQPQHF. Full variable domain (outside the CDR3, taken from reference TRBV19 and TRBJ1-5): DGGITQSPKYLFRKEGQNVTLSCEQNLNHDAMYWYRQDPGQGLRLIYYSQIVNDFQKGDIAEGYSVSREKKESFPLTVTSAQKNPTAFYLCASSPDGDVQPQHFGDGTRLSIL.

The chain recombines TRBV12-3 or TRBV12-4 with TRBJ2-7. The CDR3 sequence is 13 residues long. CDR3: CASSLVGDYEQYF.

J is TRBJ2-7 and V is TRBV4-1. This CDR3 spans 15 amino acids. Per the germline V gene, CDR1 is MGHRA and CDR2 is YSYEKL. CDR3 region: CASSQGVERSARQYF.

The chain employs TRBV27 and TRBJ2-1; TCRdb's D call of TRBD1 is untestable without DNA. CDR1 and CDR2 from the germline V gene are MNHEY and SMNVEV (reference sequence). The CDR3 totals 15 residues. The CDR3 is CASSLSRGGRDEQFF.

The chain couples TRBV25-1 to TRBJ2-2; TCRdb selects TRBD1, and the lack of DNA leaves this call unchecked. Germline V gene lookup returns CDR1 MGHDK and CDR2 SYGVNS. The length of the CDR3 is 13 residues. The CDR3 here is CAIAGTSAGELFF.

The rearrangement uses TRBV29-1 and TRBJ2-7; there is no DNA to check the TCRdb D call of TRBD1. Germline V gene lookup returns CDR1 SQVTM and CDR2 ANQGSEA. The CDR3 runs 16 residues. CDR3 in amino acids: CSVEVSGTGGGYEQYF.

This chain uses TRBV3-1 with TRBJ1-2. The V gene's germline CDR1 is LGHDT and CDR2 YNNKEL (reference sequence). The CDR3 is 15 amino acids. The CDR3 here is CASSQDPFTNYGYTF.